This T cell receptor beta chain was recorded in a study of cytomegalovirus exposure and HLA in healthy donors. Study conclusions and caveats: Published work reported that the classifier diagnosed cytomegalovirus status with high specificity and sensitivity. The dataset shows that most TCR sequences were rare, while some public TCRs occurred in many donors. Later on, a genetic analysis was performed. It linked a missense variant in DCLRE1C with V- and J-gene trimming of TCR beta.

The table lists this clone with a count of one. Its antigen remains unknown. The PCR ran on 60 Vbeta and 13 Jbeta primers. Sequencing was performed with immunoSEQ multiplex PCR; in TCRdb, only in-frame clones are kept and a portion is missing. The sample lists fewer than 85,000 clones; roughly 79% were seen once. V lost 5 bases and J lost 5, with 21 bases in between. This CDR3 region has 16 residues. CDR1 and CDR2 from the germline V gene are SGHTA and FQGNSA. This chain joins TRBV7-2 and TRBJ2-5; weak D call: TRBD2 (7 bases). The TCR originated in a male donor in good health and CMV-seropositive. Sequencing was carried out using PBMCs. CDR3 sequence: CASSPRRWGGAETQYF. As DNA, the CDR3 is TGTGCCAGCAGCCCCCGCCGGTGGGGGGGCGCGGAGACCCAGTACTTC.